This T cell receptor (beta chain) was found in a study of T-cell reconstitution after alpha-beta-depleted transplantation in children. Study outcomes and limitations: When one year had passed after transplant, most T-cell counts and diversity came from newly produced T cells. Reportedly, alpha-beta T cells present about two months post-transplant originated from several hundred expanded clones of graft origin. It was surviving recipient T cells and thymic progenitors that gave some patients high TCRbeta diversity at day 60.

The V gene's germline CDR1 is SGDLS and CDR2 YYNGEE. CDR3 length equals 14 residues. The V segment lost 2 bases and the J segment 8 bases; nucleotides outside the gene matches: 6. In this sample, this clonotype turned up many times. The antigen remains unidentified. Unique molecular identifiers were built into the TCRbeta library. TCRdb reprocessed the PCR reads via MiXCR and lists one record per CDR3 protein. Here the sample spans about 200,000 distinct CDR3 sequences, roughly 6.3% being singletons. Sequencing used PBMCs, obtained before TCRalphabeta/CD19-depleted stem cell transplant. This receptor was taken from a girl under three years old with combined immunodeficiency, due to receive a stem cell transplant. V usage is TRBV9 and J usage is TRBJ2-3; 9 bases are a match to TRBD2. The CDR3 nucleotides read TGTGCCAGCAGCGTTAGCGGGAGAGTCGGTACGCAGTATTTT. Protein sequence: CASSVSGRVGTQYF.